The entry that follows covers one TCR beta chain sequence. This clone was seen a single time. What antigen it recognizes has not been identified. No base-level quality is on record; no much larger clone is a single base apart. This entry comes from a study of OX40 agonist ivuxolimab in advanced cancers. Background for the entire study: Ivuxolimab, which targeted the costimulatory receptor OX40 (CD134), was an agonistic, fully human IgG2 monoclonal antibody. Intravenous ivuxolimab was administered to patients every 2 weeks at six dose levels: 0.01, 0.1, 0.3, 1.5, 3 and 10 mg/kg. Partial responses occurred in three dose-escalation patients: two with cutaneous melanoma and one with hepatocellular carcinoma. The purpose of peripheral TCRbeta sequencing was to test whether ivuxolimab changed TCR sequence diversity and led to clonal T-cell expansion. The paper covers the monotherapy dose-escalation part of the phase I ivuxolimab trial, which included N of about 50 patients. Of the roughly 50 dose-escalation patients, hepatocellular carcinoma was present in some 19, melanoma in around 15, renal cell carcinoma in 9 and head and neck cancer in 9. The dose-escalation cohort was roughly 80% male with a mean age of about 54 years, ranging from about 23 to 85. Prior anti-PD-1, anti-PD-L1 or anti-CTLA-4 therapy was permitted, and approximately 40% of dose-escalation patients had received checkpoint inhibitors. Findings and caveats that apply to the study as a whole: At doses from 0.1 to 3.0 mg/kg, clonal expansion was seen in both CD4+ and CD8+ blood T cells between baseline and week 6. Low levels of normalized T-cell clonal expansion were also shown by some nonresponding patients. In the 0.1-3.0 mg/kg groups, partial responders had among the lowest normalized peripheral clonal expansion, particularly in CD8+ T cells. After ivuxolimab, CD8+ T cells had more expanded clones than CD4+ T cells on average. The antigen specificity of the peripheral T cells that underwent clonal expansion was not determined.

The trial excluded patients who had a history of autoimmune disease or were on systemic immunosuppression. Peripheral blood for TCR sequencing was drawn from every dose cohort at baseline, at cycle 4 day 1 and at cycle 7 day 1. Samples came from an open-label, multicenter, first-in-human phase I dose-escalation trial of ivuxolimab. Adults with locally advanced or metastatic head and neck squamous cell, hepatocellular, melanoma or renal cell carcinoma were enrolled in the trial. Before TCR sequencing, CD4+ T cells and CD8+ T cells from peripheral blood were sorted into separate populations. Per the germline V gene (reference sequence), LNHDA is the CDR1 and SQIVND is the CDR2. Including the terminal cysteine and phenylalanine, the CDR3 comprises 14 residues. CDR3 DNA is the only sequence kept; it has 42 bases, read in frame from the first base. A distance of 15 bases separates the germline ends of V and J, which lose 7 bases and 5 bases respectively.

To sequence the TCRbeta CDR3 region, genomic DNA was isolated from the sorted cells. The immunoSEQ Assay was used for sequencing of TCRbeta CDR3 regions. TCRdb carries this immuneACCESS record with in-frame sequences only. Its versions omit some clonotypes, under half of them owing to an unresolved V gene in the studies checked, with the rest unexplained. For this sample the table gives around 58,000 clones, of which about 89% were detected only once. The ten largest clones add up to 1.1% to 1.5% of the sample. Sample: CD4+ or CD8+ T cells sorted from blood, taken in a trial of the OX40 agonist ivuxolimab. Recombination connected TRBV19 to TRBJ2-1; the D gene is perhaps TRBD1 or TRBD2, each of them matching over 5 bases. This TCR came from an adult with an advanced solid tumor such as melanoma, head and neck, liver or kidney cancer. CDR3 region: CASTITGTNNEQFF. The nucleotides are TGTGCCAGTACAATCACCGGGACCAACAATGAGCAGTTCTTC.